The 2 T cell receptor beta chains below come from one sample, sequenced in a study of T cell responses to AZD1222 COVID-19 vaccine (dated by TCRdb to about 2021). According to the study, the label for this sample's time point signals: about 28 days (+/-7) after the second vaccine dose. The treatment or condition tag for this specimen amounts to: meningococcal conjugate vaccine given as trial control. Libraries were prepared through the immunoSEQ multiplex PCR assay. TCRdb took this table from immuneACCESS and kept in-frame rearrangements with V and J called. Such tables lack part of the clones; where checked against another copy, unresolved V genes explain under half of the gap, and the rest is unexplained. This sample has about 70,000 clones in its table, and 70% to 90% of those were observed once. Clones ranked in the top ten supply around 4.4% of the sample. The sequenced sample was peripheral blood, obtained 28 days after the second dose of the MenACWY control vaccine. These receptors were obtained from an adult who received the MenACWY meningococcal vaccine as a control.

The rearrangement uses TRBV7-3 and TRBJ2-2, with 11 bases that match TRBD2. V lost 4 bases, J lost 7 bases, and 11 bases stayed unmatched. The CDR3 totals 17 residues. Germline V gives CDR1 SGHTA, CDR2 FQGTGA. CDR3 region: CASSSGPTSGGNGELFF. The CDR3 DNA sequence: TGTGCCAGCAGCTCAGGACCCACTAGCGGGGGTAACGGGGAGCTGTTTTTT.

The rearrangement uses TRBV4-1 and TRBJ1-5; D gene unclear. The V gene lost 0 bases and the J gene lost 6 bases, with 15 bases spanning the gap. This CDR3 has 16 amino acids. The V gene's germline CDR1 is MGHRA and CDR2 YSYEKL. The CDR3 spells CASSQDRALETQPQHF. The CDR3 coding sequence is TGCGCCAGCAGCCAAGATCGGGCATTAGAGACTCAGCCCCAGCATTTT.